This TCR beta chain was obtained from a study of blood T cell repertoires in COVID-19. Looking at the study overall: There were acute and convalescent COVID-19 samples, and they came from the United States, Italy and Spain.

How the authors handled the data: The assay estimated nucleated cells by amplifying reference gene primers. Measured with immunoSEQ multiplex PCR; TCRdb has only the in-frame clones, and not every one. The V and J calls and clone size are taken from that table; D and trimming were inferred from the DNA. Found here are 120,000 or so clones, just under 80% of them singletons; the top ten hold 16%. This CDR3 has 16 amino acids. In germline, CDR1 is SGHNT, CDR2 YYREEE (reference sequence). V dropped 4 bases and J dropped 4; count of bases not matched to a gene: 13. Sequenced material: peripheral blood. The TCR comes from a man aged 55 to 70 with active or convalescent COVID-19. V gene TRBV5-4 combines with J gene TRBJ2-7, with TRBD2 matching 8 bases. The CDR3 sequence: CASSPGIGRERYEQYF. Written as DNA, the CDR3 is TGTGCCAGCAGCCCCGGGATCGGGAGGGAGAGGTACGAGCAGTACTTC.